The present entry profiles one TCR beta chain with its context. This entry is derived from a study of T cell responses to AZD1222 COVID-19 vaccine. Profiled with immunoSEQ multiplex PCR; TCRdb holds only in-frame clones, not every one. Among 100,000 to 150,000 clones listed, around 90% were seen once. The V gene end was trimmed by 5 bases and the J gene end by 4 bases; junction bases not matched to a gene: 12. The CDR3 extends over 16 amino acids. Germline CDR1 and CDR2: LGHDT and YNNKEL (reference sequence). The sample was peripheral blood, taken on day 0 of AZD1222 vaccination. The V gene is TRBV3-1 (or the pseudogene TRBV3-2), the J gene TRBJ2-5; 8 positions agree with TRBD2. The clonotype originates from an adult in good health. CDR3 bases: TGTGCCAGCAGCGGCGCCAGCGGCGGGAGGCCAGAGACCCAGTACTTC. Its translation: CASSGASGGRPETQYF.